The next 10 T cell receptor beta chains were all read from a single sample in a study of Ad26.COV2.S vaccination and SARS-CoV-2 variants. Generated by immunoSEQ multiplex PCR, the TCRdb table keeps only in-frame clones and is missing some. Counted here are around 450,000 clones, roughly 87% occurring once; the ten biggest clones make up about 1.7%. Described treatment: 15 to 20 received Ad26.COV2.S at low or high dose, single or two shots; roughly five received placebo; per-sample allocation not given. It was on day 63 after the first vaccine or placebo injection that samples were taken. The material sequenced was peripheral blood, taken in a trial of Ad26.COV2.S vaccine versus placebo. The receptors here all came from a person aged 18-65 years who received the Ad26.COV2.S COVID-19 vaccine or a placebo.

The V gene is TRBV18, the J gene TRBJ1-1; D not certain. This CDR3 is 12 amino acids long. The V end was cut by 4 bases, the J end by 8 bases, with 11 bases between. The V gene's germline CDR1 is KGHSH and CDR2 LQKENI. Written as DNA, the CDR3 is TGTGCCAGCTCACTACGGGGAGAGGAAGCTTTCTTT. As protein: CASSLRGEEAFF.

The rearrangement links TRBV4-1 to TRBJ2-7; 9 bases are shared with TRBD2. CDR1 is MGHRA and CDR2 is YSYEKL in the germline V gene. The ends lost 2 bases at V and 4 bases at J; junction bases unmatched: 6. The length of the CDR3 is 15 residues. The CDR3 DNA reads TGCGCCAGCAGCCAATTGGGGCTAGCGGGGTACGAGCAGTACTTC. Translation gives CASSQLGLAGYEQYF.

CDR3 residues: CASRTLAGFYEQYF. The CDR3 nucleotides are TGCGCCAGCCGAACCCTAGCGGGGTTCTACGAGCAGTACTTC. The chain employs TRBV10-2 and TRBJ2-7; 9 bases map to TRBD2. The J segment lost 3 bases and the V segment lost 8 bases, leaving 8 bases of the junction unmatched. Germline V gene sequence: CDR1 WSHSY, CDR2 SAAADI. The CDR3 sequence is 14 residues long.

This chain joins TRBV28 and TRBJ1-2; D unresolved. The CDR3 is 12 residues long. Trimming took off 3 bases at V and 3 bases at J, with 5 bases between the two ends. Germline V gene data show CDR1 as MDHEN and CDR2 as SYDVKM. CDR3 coding DNA: TGTGCCAGCAGTTTTTCTTACTATGGCTACACCTTC. Translation gives CASSFSYYGYTF.

This rearrangement joins TRBV28 to TRBJ1-1; the D is unclear. There are 12 residues in the CDR3. Germline V gives CDR1 MDHEN, CDR2 SYDVKM. Trimming took off 5 bases at V and 8 bases at J, with 12 bases between the two ends. The CDR3 DNA follows: TGTGCCAGCAGTCGCTATGGTTACGAAGCTTTCTTT. It translates to CASSRYGYEAFF.

This clone was detected once. This chain connects TRBV5-1 to TRBJ2-5; 7 bases align to TRBD1. The CDR3 spans 16 residues. Germline CDR1 reads SGHRS; CDR2 reads YFSETQ. Germline trimming cut 1 base from V and 2 bases from J; bases unmatched to any gene: 8. The CDR3 DNA sequence: TGCGCCAGCAGCTTGCAGCCCGGGACAGCACAAGAGACCCAGTACTTC. Translated: CASSLQPGTAQETQYF.

This clone came up many times. The CDR3, as DNA: TGTGCCAGCAGCAAAACAGGAGGCAGGACGAACACTGAAGCTTTCTTT. Translated: CASSKTGGRTNTEAFF. The chain is built from TRBV21-1 and TRBJ1-1. TRBV21-1 corresponds to a pseudogene. The CDR3 length is 16 residues.

V is TRBV7-8 and J is TRBJ1-1; the D is unclear. The CDR3 runs to 14 residues. Per the germline V gene, CDR1 is SGHVS and CDR2 is FQNEAQ. The V end lost 0 bases, the J end lost 5 bases, and 10 bases lay between the germline ends. This CDR3 reads CASSLAGVNTEAFF. The CDR3 region has the DNA TGTGCCAGCAGCTTAGCAGGAGTTAATACTGAAGCTTTCTTT.

V usage is TRBV9 and J usage is TRBJ2-3, with 8 bases matching TRBD2. J was trimmed by 0 bases and V by 6 bases; bases with no gene match: 18. CDR1 and CDR2 (germline): SGDLS, YYNGEE. The CDR3 is 19 residues long. CDR3 sequence: CASTRLIEPGGVSTDTQYF. For the CDR3, the DNA is TGTGCCAGCACACGGCTGATTGAACCGGGGGGGGTTAGCACAGATACGCAGTATTTT.

The V gene is TRBV28, the J gene TRBJ2-6; weak D call: TRBD2 (6 bases). Germline V gene lookup returns CDR1 MDHEN and CDR2 SYDVKM. The V and J ends lost 3 bases and 2 bases respectively, with 8 bases between them. This CDR3 region has 15 residues. The CDR3, as DNA: TGTGCCAGCAGTTTGGAGGGAACTGGGGCCAACGTCCTGACTTTC. Amino acids: CASSLEGTGANVLTF.